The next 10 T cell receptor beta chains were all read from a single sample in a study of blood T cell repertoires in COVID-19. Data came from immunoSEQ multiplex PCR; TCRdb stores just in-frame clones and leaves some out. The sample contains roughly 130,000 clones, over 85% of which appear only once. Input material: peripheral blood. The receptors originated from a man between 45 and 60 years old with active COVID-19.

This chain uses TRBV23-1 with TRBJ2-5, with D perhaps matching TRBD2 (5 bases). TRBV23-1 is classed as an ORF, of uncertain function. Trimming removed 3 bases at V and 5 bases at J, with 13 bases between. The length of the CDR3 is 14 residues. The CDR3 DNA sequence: TGCGCCAGCAGTCATCCTGAGGGCCCCGAGACCCAGTACTTC. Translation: CASSHPEGPETQYF.

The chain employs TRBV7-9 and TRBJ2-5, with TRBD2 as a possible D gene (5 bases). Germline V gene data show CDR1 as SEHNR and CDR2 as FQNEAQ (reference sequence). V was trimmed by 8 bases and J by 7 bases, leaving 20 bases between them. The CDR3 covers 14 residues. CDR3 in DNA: TGTGCCAGCTCTCTCGGAGGCCAGGACGGGACCCAGTACTTC. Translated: CASSLGGQDGTQYF.

CDR3: CASSQRDRSYSGANVLTF. CDR3 DNA: TGCGCCAGCAGCCAAAGGGACAGGAGTTACTCTGGGGCCAACGTCCTGACTTTC. The chain has TRBV4-1 and TRBJ2-6; TRBD1 matches 8 bases. The V gene end was trimmed by 2 bases and the J gene end by 0 bases; junction bases not matched to a gene: 6. The CDR3 extends over 18 amino acids. Germline V gene sequence: CDR1 MGHRA, CDR2 YSYEKL.

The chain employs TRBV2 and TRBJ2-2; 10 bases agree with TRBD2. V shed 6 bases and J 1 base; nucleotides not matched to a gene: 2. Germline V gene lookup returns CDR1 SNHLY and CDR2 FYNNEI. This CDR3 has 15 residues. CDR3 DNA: TGTGCCAGCAGCGCTAGCGGGAGGAACACCGGGGAGCTGTTTTTT. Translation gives CASSASGRNTGELFF.

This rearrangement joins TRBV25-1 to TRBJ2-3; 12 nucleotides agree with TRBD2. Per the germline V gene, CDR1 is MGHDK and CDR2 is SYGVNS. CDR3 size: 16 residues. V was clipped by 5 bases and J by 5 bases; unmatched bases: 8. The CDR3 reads CASSSRTSGDRDTQYF. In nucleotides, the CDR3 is TGTGCCAGCAGTTCCCGGACTAGCGGGGATAGAGATACGCAGTATTTT.

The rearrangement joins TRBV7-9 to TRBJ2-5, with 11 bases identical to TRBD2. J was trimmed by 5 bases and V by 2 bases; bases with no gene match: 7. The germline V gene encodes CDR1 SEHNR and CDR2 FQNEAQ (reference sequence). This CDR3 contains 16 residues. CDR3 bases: TGTGCCAGCAGCTTATTAGCGGGAGGGCCGCGGGAGACCCAGTACTTC. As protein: CASSLLAGGPRETQYF.

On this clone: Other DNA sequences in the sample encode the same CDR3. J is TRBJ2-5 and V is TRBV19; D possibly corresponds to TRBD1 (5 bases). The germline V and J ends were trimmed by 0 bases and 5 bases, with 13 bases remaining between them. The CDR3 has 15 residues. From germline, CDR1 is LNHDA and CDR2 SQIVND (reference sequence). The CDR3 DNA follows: TGTGCCAGTAGTATAGATTCAGGGTCTGGGGAGACCCAGTACTTC. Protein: CASSIDSGSGETQYF.

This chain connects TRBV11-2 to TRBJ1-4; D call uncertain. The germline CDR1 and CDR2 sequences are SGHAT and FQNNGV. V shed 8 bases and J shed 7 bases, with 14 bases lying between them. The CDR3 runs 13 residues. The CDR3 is CASGNGPLEKLFF. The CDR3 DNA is TGTGCCAGCGGCAATGGGCCACTTGAAAAACTGTTTTTT.

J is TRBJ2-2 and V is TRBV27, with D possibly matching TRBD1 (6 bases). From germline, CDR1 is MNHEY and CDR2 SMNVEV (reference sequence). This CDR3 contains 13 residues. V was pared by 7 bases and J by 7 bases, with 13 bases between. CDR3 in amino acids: CASKTGSHGELFF. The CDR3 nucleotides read TGTGCCAGCAAAACAGGGTCGCACGGGGAGCTGTTTTTT.

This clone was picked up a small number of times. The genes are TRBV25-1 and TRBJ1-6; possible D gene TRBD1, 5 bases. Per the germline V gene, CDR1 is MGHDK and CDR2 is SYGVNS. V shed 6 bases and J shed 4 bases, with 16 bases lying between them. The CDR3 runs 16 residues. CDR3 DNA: TGTGCCAGCAGAATGTCGACAGCCCATTATAATTCACCCCTCCACTTT. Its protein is CASRMSTAHYNSPLHF.